These 11 T cell receptor beta chains were sequenced from one sample in a study of T cell clonality in common variable immunodeficiency (dated by TCRdb to 2014 to 2015). The method behind the library was the immunoSEQ multiplex PCR assay. The table comes from immuneACCESS by way of TCRdb, which keeps in-frame sequences with V and J called. Part of the clones is missing from these tables; in studies checked, under half for an unresolved V gene and the rest for unknown reasons. This sample includes about 74,000 clones, and none of them was observed just once. The ten largest clones represent over 0.7% of the sample. Input material: peripheral blood mononuclear cells. The source of these receptors is a person between 18 and 75 years old in good health.

This clone was recorded many times. The read comes to an end 3 residues before the CDR3 does, leaving the germline J gene to fill in the end. The V gene is TRBV10-3, the J gene TRBJ2-3; TRBD2 might be the D (5 bases). Per the germline V gene, CDR1 is ENHRY and CDR2 is SYGVKD. V was shortened by 6 bases and J by 2 bases, with 21 bases between the two germline ends. The CDR3 is 17 amino acids. The CDR3 DNA, read in part, is TGTGCCATCAGCTCCGGACTTAAACCGGGATACACAGATACG. Its protein is CAISSGLKPGYTDT. The full CDR3 protein is CAISSGLKPGYTDTQYF.

Note on this clone: The read ends 3 residues shy of where the CDR3 ends; the end is completed using the germline J gene. The chain uses TRBV10-2 and TRBJ1-5; 7 positions match TRBD1. This CDR3 is built from 16 residues. CDR1 and CDR2 (germline): WSHSY, SAAADI. After removal of 4 bases from V and 2 bases from J, the junction contained 8 bases not matched to a gene. The sequenced part of the CDR3 DNA is TGCGCCAGCAGTGTTTGGCAGGGGGGAGGCAATCAGCCC. Amino acids: CASSVWQGGGNQP. The whole CDR3 sequence is CASSVWQGGGNQPQHF.

This clone occurred many times. The CDR3 is cut off 3 residues early in the read; its end comes from the germline J gene. The chain employs TRBV4-1 and TRBJ1-4; 7 bases map to TRBD1. V gave up 4 bases and J gave up 6 bases; unmatched junction bases: 11. This CDR3 comprises 16 residues. Germline V gives CDR1 MGHRA, CDR2 YSYEKL. The sequenced part of the CDR3 DNA is TGCGCCAGCAGCCCCGCGGCAACAGGGGCGGATGAAAAA. The encoded protein is CASSPAATGADEK. The entire CDR3 is CASSPAATGADEKLFF.

This clone was observed at least ten times. The read is 3 residues too short to cover the CDR3 end, so that end is filled in from the germline J gene. The J gene is TRBJ2-5, the V gene TRBV6-2 or TRBV6-3; weak D call: TRBD1 (5 bases). CDR1 is MNHEY and CDR2 is SVGEGT in the germline V gene. With 4 bases removed from V and 1 base from J, the gap between germline ends came to 13 bases. The CDR3 totals 15 residues. The CDR3 sequence is CASSWMGPPQETQYF. The CDR3 bases that were read are TGTGCCAGCAGTTGGATGGGGCCGCCCCAAGAGACC.

This clone was seen repeatedly, ten times or more. Read data end 3 residues before the CDR3 end; the end is taken from the germline J gene. This chain links TRBV7-3 with TRBJ2-1, with TRBD2 matching over 12 bases. The germline V gene has CDR1 SGHTA and CDR2 FQGTGA. V lost 4 bases and J lost 7; bases outside the gene matches: 5. This CDR3 has 15 amino acids. The part of the CDR3 DNA that was read is TGTGCCAGCAGCTCCCTAGCGGGAGGGCTGAATGAG. Protein sequence: CASSSLAGGLNE. The whole CDR3 is CASSSLAGGLNEQFF.

This clone was counted at least ten times. The DNA read from the CDR3 is TGCAGTTTGTTACCGGGACTAGCGGGAGGTGAG. As protein: CSLLPGLAGGE. In full, the CDR3 reads CSLLPGLAGGEQFF. This chain uses TRBV20-1 with TRBJ2-1, with 15 bases that match TRBD2. The read falls 3 residues short of the CDR3 end, and the missing part is taken from the germline J gene. The ends lost 8 bases at V and 9 bases at J; junction bases unmatched: 8. CDR1 DFQATT and CDR2 SNEGSKA come from the germline V gene (reference sequence). The CDR3 is made up of 14 amino acids.

This clone has a count of ten or more. The sequenced fragment ends 3 residues before the CDR3 boundary, so the rest is inferred from the germline J gene. J is TRBJ2-1 and V is TRBV20-1; 12 nucleotides line up with TRBD2. Germline V gene data show CDR1 as DFQATT and CDR2 as SNEGSKA (reference sequence). V lost 5 bases, J lost 0 bases, and 8 bases stayed unmatched. The CDR3 has 17 residues. The DNA read from the CDR3 is TGCAGTGCTTCTCCTCCGACTAGCGGGAGCTCCTACAATGAG. This codes for CSASPPTSGSSYNE. The entire CDR3 is CSASPPTSGSSYNEQFF.

The table lists this clone with many counts. The CDR3 extends 3 residues past the end of the read, so its final part is completed from the germline J gene. This chain links TRBV20-1 with TRBJ1-5, with D hard to call. V lost 8 bases to trimming and J lost 1 base, with 12 bases between them. CDR1 and CDR2 from the germline V gene are DFQATT and SNEGSKA (reference sequence). The CDR3 sequence is 13 residues long. Partial CDR3 DNA: TGCAGTACCACGGCGGGGAGCAATCAGCCC. Translating gives CSTTAGSNQP. The entire CDR3 sequence reads CSTTAGSNQPQHF.

This clone was recorded at least ten times. The CDR3 goes on 3 residues after the read ends, and that part is filled in from the germline J gene. The chain uses TRBV5-1 and TRBJ2-7; D possibly corresponds to TRBD1 (5 bases). Germline CDR1 SGHRS, CDR2 YFSETQ. The length of the CDR3 is 15 residues. V was cut by 0 bases and J by 0 bases, with 10 bases left in between. The sequenced part of the CDR3 DNA is TGCGCCAGCAGCTTGGGGCGACAGAGCTCCTACGAG. Translated: CASSLGRQSSYE. The full-length CDR3 reads as CASSLGRQSSYEQYF.

This clone has ten or more counts. The CDR3 end is not reached by the read, which stops 3 residues before it; the germline J gene fills it in. The chain links TRBV5-4 to TRBJ2-3; maybe TRBD2 (5 bases). Trimming removed 0 bases from V and 2 bases from J, with 13 bases in between. The germline CDR1 and CDR2 sequences are SGHNT and YYREEE (reference sequence). CDR3 length equals 16 residues. The CDR3 bases that were read are TGTGCCAGCAGCTTGGCCGGACTCGGAAACACAGATACG. It codes for CASSLAGLGNTDT. In full, the CDR3 is CASSLAGLGNTDTQYF.

This clone was counted many times. The observed sequence ends 3 residues before the CDR3 terminus, with the missing tail filled in from the germline J gene. The chain combines TRBV6-4 with TRBJ2-7; 9 bases are a match to TRBD1. There are 15 residues in the CDR3. CDR1 is MRHNA and CDR2 is SNTAGT in the germline V gene. Germline trimming cut 2 bases from V and 6 bases from J; bases unmatched to any gene: 8. The covered CDR3 bases are TGTGCCAGCAGTGACCTATTGCGGGACAGGGCCGAG. Protein product: CASSDLLRDRAE. The entire CDR3 is CASSDLLRDRAEQYF.